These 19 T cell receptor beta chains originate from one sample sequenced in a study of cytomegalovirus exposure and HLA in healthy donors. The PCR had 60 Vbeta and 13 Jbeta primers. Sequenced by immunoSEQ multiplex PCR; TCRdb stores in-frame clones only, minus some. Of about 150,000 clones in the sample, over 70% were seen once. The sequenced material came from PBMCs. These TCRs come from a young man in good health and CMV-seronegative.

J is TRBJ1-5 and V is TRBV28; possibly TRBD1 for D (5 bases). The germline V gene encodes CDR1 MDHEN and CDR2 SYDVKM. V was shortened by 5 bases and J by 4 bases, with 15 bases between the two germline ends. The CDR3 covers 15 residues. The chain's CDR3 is CASSNRRRPNQPQHF. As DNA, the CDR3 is TGTGCCAGCAGTAACAGGCGCAGGCCAAATCAGCCCCAGCATTTT. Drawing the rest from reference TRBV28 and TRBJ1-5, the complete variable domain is DVKVTQSSRYLVKRTGEKVFLECVQDMDHENMFWYRQDPGLGLRLIYFSYDVKMKEKGDIPEGYSVSREKKERFSLILESASTNQTSMYLCASSNRRRPNQPQHFGDGTRLSIL.

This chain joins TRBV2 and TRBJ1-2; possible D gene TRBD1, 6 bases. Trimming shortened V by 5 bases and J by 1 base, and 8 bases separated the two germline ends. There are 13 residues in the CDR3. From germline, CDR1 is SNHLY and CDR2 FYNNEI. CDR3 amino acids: CASSPDSNYGYTF. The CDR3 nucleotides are TGTGCCAGCAGTCCGGACAGTAACTATGGCTACACCTTC.

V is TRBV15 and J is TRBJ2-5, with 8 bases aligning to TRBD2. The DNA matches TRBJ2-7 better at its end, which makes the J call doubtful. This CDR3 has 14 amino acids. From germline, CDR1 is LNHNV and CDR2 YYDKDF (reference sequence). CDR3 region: CATSLAGGAYEQYF. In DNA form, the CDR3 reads TGTGCCACCAGCCTTGCCGGGGGGGCCTACGAGCAGTACTTC.

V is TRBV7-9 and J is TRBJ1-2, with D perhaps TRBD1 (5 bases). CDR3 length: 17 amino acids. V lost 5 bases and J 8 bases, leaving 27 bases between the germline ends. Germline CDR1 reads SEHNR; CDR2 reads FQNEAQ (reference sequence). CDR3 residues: CASSGGVGARGGWGYTF. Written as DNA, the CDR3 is TGTGCCAGCAGCGGGGGGGTTGGGGCGCGAGGTGGTTGGGGCTACACCTTC.

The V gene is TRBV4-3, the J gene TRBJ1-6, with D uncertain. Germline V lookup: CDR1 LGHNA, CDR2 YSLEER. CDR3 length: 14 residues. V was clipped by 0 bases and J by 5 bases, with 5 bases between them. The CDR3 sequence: CASSQDSDNSPLHF. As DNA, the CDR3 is TGCGCCAGCAGCCAAGATTCGGATAATTCACCCCTCCACTTT.

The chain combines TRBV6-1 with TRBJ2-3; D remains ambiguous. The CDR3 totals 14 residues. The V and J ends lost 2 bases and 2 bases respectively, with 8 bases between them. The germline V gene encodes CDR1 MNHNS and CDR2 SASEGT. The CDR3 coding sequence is TGTGCCAGCAGTGAACACAGAACCACAGATACGCAGTATTTT. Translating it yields CASSEHRTTDTQYF.

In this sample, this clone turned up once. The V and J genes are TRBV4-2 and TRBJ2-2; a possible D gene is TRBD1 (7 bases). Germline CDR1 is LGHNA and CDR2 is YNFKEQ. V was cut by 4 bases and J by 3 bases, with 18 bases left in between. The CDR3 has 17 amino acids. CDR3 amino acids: CASSRKMGRGDTGELFF. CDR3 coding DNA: TGTGCCAGCAGCCGGAAAATGGGCAGGGGGGACACCGGGGAGCTGTTTTTT.

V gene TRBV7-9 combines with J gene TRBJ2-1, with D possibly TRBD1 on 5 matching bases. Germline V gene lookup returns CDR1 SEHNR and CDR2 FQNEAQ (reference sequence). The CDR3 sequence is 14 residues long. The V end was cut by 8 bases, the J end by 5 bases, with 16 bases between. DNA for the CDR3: TGTGCCAGCCGAGAATCAGGGATAAACAATGAGCAGTTCTTC. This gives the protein CASRESGINNEQFF.

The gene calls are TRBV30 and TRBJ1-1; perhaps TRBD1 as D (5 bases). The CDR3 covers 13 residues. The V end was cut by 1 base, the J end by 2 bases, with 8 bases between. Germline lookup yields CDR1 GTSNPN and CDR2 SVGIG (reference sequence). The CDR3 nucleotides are TGTGCCTGGAGTGACAGGAGAAACACTGAAGCTTTCTTT. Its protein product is CAWSDRRNTEAFF. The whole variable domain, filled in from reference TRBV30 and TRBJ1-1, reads SQTIHQWPATLVQPVGSPLSLECTVEGTSNPNLYWYRQAAGRGLQLLFYSVGIGQISSEVPQNLSASRPQDRQFILSSKKLLLSDSGFYLCAWSDRRNTEAFFGQGTRLTVV.

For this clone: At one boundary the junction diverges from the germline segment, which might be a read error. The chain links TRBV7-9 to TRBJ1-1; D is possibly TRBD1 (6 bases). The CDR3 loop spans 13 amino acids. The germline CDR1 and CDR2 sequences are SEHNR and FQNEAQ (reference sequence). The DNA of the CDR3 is TGTTCCAGCAGCCGGGGACAGAACACTGAAGCTTTCTTT. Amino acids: CSSSRGQNTEAFF. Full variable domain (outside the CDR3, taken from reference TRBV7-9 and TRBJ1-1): DTGVSQNPRHKITKRGQNVTFRCDPISEHNRLYWYRQTLGQGPEFLTYFQNEAQLEKSRLLSDRFSAERPKGSFSTLEIQRTEQGDSAMYLCSSSRGQNTEAFFGQGTRLTVV.

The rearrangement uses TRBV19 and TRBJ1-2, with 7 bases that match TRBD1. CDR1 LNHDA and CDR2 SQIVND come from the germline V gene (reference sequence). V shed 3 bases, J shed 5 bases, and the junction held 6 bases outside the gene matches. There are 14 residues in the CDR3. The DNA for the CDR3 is TGTGCCAGTAGTATCAGGGACAGCTTTTATGGCTACACCTTC. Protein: CASSIRDSFYGYTF.

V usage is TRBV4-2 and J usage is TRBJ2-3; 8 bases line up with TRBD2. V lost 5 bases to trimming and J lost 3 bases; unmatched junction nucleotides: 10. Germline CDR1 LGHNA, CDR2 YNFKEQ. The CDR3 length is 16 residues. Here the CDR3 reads CASSERLARWTDTQYF. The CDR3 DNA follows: TGTGCCAGCAGCGAACGACTAGCGCGGTGGACAGATACGCAGTATTTT.

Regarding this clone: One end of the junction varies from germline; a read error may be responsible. CDR3 in amino acids: CSWRAGVGGYTF. In nucleotides, the CDR3 is TGTTCCTGGAGGGCAGGCGTCGGTGGCTACACCTTC. The chain links TRBV30 to TRBJ1-2; D unresolved. The CDR3 contains 12 residues. Germline V gives CDR1 GTSNPN, CDR2 SVGIG (reference sequence).

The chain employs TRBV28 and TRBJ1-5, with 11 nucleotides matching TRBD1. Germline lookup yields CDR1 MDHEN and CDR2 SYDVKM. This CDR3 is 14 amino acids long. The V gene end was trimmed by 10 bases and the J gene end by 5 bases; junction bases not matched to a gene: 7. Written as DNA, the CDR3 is TGTGCCATCCTCGGACAGGGGGCCGATCAGCCCCAGCATTTT. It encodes CAILGQGADQPQHF.

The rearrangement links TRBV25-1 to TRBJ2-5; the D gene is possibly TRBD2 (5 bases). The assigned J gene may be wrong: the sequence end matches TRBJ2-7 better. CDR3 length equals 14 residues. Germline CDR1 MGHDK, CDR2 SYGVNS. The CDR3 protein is CASSESGVSYEQYF. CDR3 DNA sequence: TGTGCCAGCAGTGAATCCGGGGTCTCCTACGAGCAGTACTTC.

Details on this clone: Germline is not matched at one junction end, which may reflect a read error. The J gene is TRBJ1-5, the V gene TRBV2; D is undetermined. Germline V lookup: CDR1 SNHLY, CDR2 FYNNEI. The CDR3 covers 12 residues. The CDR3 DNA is TGTGCCAGCAGCCAGGTTAATCAGCCCCAGAATTTT. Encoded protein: CASSQVNQPQNF. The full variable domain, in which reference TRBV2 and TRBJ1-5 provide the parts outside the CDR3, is EPEVTQTPSHQVTQMGQEVILRCVPISNHLYFYWYRQILGQKVEFLVSFYNNEISEKSEIFDDQFSVERPDGSNFTLKIRSTKLEDSAMYFCASSQVNQPQNFGDGTRLSIL.

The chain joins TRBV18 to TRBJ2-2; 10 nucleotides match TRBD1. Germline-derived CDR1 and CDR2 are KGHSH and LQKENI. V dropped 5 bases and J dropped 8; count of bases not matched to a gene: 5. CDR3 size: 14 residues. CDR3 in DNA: TGTGCCAGCTCAACGGGACAGGGGATTGGGGAGCTGTTTTTT. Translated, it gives CASSTGQGIGELFF.

The CDR3 sequence is CASSPMDPGQTNTEAFF. The CDR3 region has the DNA TGCGCCAGCAGCCCAATGGACCCGGGACAGACGAACACTGAAGCTTTCTTT. The rearrangement links TRBV5-1 to TRBJ1-1; 7 bases fit TRBD1. The CDR3 runs 17 residues. With 4 bases clipped from V and 1 base from J, the junction kept 13 bases outside the gene matches. The V gene's germline CDR1 is SGHRS and CDR2 YFSETQ. Variable domain in full (rest from reference TRBV5-1 and TRBJ1-1): KAGVTQTPRYLIKTRGQQVTLSCSPISGHRSVSWYQQTPGQGLQFLFEYFSETQRNKGNFPGRFSGRQFSNSRSEMNVSTLELGDSALYLCASSPMDPGQTNTEAFFGQGTRLTVV.

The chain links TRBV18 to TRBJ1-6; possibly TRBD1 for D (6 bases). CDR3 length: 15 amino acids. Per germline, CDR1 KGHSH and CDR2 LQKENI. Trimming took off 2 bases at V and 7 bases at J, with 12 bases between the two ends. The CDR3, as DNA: TGTGCCAGCTCACCAAACCAGGGGAACAATTCACCCCTCCACTTT. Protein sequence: CASSPNQGNNSPLHF.